The sequence of this TCR beta chain was determined in a study of neurological immune-mediated disorders. The CDR3 loop spans 19 amino acids. Trimming cost V 2 bases and J 0 bases, with 23 bases left between them. CDR1 and CDR2 (germline): DFQATT, SNEGSKA (reference sequence). Time point of the sample: longitudinal time-point 3. Unsorted libraries were generated from 2 million PBMCs held at -80 degrees C. One entry per CDR3 protein results from TCRdb running MiXCR on the 5' RACE reads. The sample lists roughly 100,000 distinct CDR3 sequences; roughly 10% were seen once. The material sequenced was PBMCs. This rearrangement joins TRBV20-1 to TRBJ2-1, with a weak D call TRBD2 (5 bases). This receptor was taken from a female donor with HTLV-1-associated myelopathy (HAM/TSP). The CDR3 sequence is CSARFERPRKKNSYNEQFF. CDR3 bases: TGCAGTGCTAGATTTGAGCGGCCCCGGAAGAAAAACTCCTACAATGAGCAGTTCTTC.